These 9 T cell receptor beta chains originate from one sample sequenced in a study of blood T cell repertoires in COVID-19. Measured with immunoSEQ multiplex PCR; TCRdb has only the in-frame clones, and not every one. The sample consists of 180,000 or so clones, over 75% of them appearing once. The specimen sequenced was peripheral blood. These TCRs come from a woman at least 80 years old with acute or convalescent COVID-19.

The CDR3 sequence: CASSVVDEQYF. The CDR3 DNA follows: TGTGCCAGCAGCGTAGTTGACGAGCAGTACTTC. The chain employs TRBV12-3 or TRBV12-4 and TRBJ2-7, with D uncertain. The CDR3 sequence is 11 residues long. V lost 6 bases and J 5 bases, leaving 8 bases between the germline ends.

The chain has TRBV11-2 and TRBJ2-3; D call uncertain. The germline V and J ends were trimmed by 5 bases and 2 bases, with 17 bases remaining between them. CDR1 and CDR2 (germline): SGHAT, FQNNGV. This CDR3 has 16 residues. The CDR3 spells CASSRNAPRNTDTQYF. The CDR3 region has the DNA TGTGCCAGCAGCAGAAACGCCCCGAGAAACACAGATACGCAGTATTTT.

V and J are TRBV4-1 and TRBJ1-1, with D possibly matching TRBD1 (6 bases). CDR3 size: 15 residues. Germline V gene sequence: CDR1 MGHRA, CDR2 YSYEKL. V was shortened by 2 bases and J by 2 bases, with 12 bases between the two germline ends. CDR3 protein: CASSQQGYENTEAFF. CDR3 in DNA: TGCGCCAGCAGCCAACAGGGGTACGAAAACACTGAAGCTTTCTTT.

The rearrangement uses TRBV19 and TRBJ2-1, with 9 bases matching TRBD2. Germline V gene data show CDR1 as LNHDA and CDR2 as SQIVND (reference sequence). This CDR3 is built from 19 residues. The V gene end was trimmed by 6 bases and the J gene end by 2 bases; junction bases not matched to a gene: 17. CDR3 DNA sequence: TGTGCCAGTAGGGGGAGGGGGACTAGCTCGTCAGGAACCTACAATGAGCAGTTCTTC. It translates to CASRGRGTSSSGTYNEQFF.

This sequence joins TRBV9 and TRBJ1-4; D may be TRBD1 (5 bases). Trimming left V 0 bases short and J 8 bases short, with 14 bases between. From germline, CDR1 is SGDLS and CDR2 YYNGEE. This CDR3 is built from 15 residues. CDR3 sequence (DNA): TGTGCCAGCAGCGTAGCTCAGGGTTACGGAGAAAAACTGTTTTTT. Its translation is CASSVAQGYGEKLFF.

J is TRBJ1-2 and V is TRBV19; no firm D call. This CDR3 contains 14 residues. The V gene lost 4 bases and the J gene lost 4 bases, with 13 bases spanning the gap. Germline CDR1 reads LNHDA; CDR2 reads SQIVND (reference sequence). This CDR3 is CASSRLEQSYGYTF. As DNA, the CDR3 is TGTGCCAGTAGTAGGTTGGAACAGTCCTATGGCTACACCTTC.

V gene TRBV9 combines with J gene TRBJ2-5; D is unresolved. CDR1 is SGDLS and CDR2 is YYNGEE in the germline V gene. Trimming took 6 bases from V and 0 from J, leaving 12 bases between them. The CDR3 runs to 14 residues. The CDR3 sequence is CASTPHQDQETQYF. The CDR3, as DNA: TGTGCCAGCACCCCCCATCAGGACCAAGAGACCCAGTACTTC.

The table lists this clone with many counts. The rearrangement uses TRBV5-1 and TRBJ2-7; D unresolved. V lost 0 bases to trimming and J lost 0 bases, with 7 bases between them. The CDR3 is 14 amino acids. Germline V gene data show CDR1 as SGHRS and CDR2 as YFSETQ. CDR3: CASSLDSFSYEQYF. CDR3 nucleotide sequence: TGCGCCAGCAGCTTGGATAGCTTCTCCTACGAGCAGTACTTC.

This clone was observed a few times. The V call is TRBV6-1, the J call TRBJ1-4; weak D call: TRBD1 (5 bases). Germline V gene data show CDR1 as MNHNS and CDR2 as SASEGT. The CDR3 contains 15 residues. V was shortened by 1 base and J by 3 bases, with 9 bases between the two germline ends. DNA for the CDR3: TGTGCCAGCAGTGAAGGTCGGGGGGCTAATGAAAAACTGTTTTTT. Encoded protein: CASSEGRGANEKLFF.